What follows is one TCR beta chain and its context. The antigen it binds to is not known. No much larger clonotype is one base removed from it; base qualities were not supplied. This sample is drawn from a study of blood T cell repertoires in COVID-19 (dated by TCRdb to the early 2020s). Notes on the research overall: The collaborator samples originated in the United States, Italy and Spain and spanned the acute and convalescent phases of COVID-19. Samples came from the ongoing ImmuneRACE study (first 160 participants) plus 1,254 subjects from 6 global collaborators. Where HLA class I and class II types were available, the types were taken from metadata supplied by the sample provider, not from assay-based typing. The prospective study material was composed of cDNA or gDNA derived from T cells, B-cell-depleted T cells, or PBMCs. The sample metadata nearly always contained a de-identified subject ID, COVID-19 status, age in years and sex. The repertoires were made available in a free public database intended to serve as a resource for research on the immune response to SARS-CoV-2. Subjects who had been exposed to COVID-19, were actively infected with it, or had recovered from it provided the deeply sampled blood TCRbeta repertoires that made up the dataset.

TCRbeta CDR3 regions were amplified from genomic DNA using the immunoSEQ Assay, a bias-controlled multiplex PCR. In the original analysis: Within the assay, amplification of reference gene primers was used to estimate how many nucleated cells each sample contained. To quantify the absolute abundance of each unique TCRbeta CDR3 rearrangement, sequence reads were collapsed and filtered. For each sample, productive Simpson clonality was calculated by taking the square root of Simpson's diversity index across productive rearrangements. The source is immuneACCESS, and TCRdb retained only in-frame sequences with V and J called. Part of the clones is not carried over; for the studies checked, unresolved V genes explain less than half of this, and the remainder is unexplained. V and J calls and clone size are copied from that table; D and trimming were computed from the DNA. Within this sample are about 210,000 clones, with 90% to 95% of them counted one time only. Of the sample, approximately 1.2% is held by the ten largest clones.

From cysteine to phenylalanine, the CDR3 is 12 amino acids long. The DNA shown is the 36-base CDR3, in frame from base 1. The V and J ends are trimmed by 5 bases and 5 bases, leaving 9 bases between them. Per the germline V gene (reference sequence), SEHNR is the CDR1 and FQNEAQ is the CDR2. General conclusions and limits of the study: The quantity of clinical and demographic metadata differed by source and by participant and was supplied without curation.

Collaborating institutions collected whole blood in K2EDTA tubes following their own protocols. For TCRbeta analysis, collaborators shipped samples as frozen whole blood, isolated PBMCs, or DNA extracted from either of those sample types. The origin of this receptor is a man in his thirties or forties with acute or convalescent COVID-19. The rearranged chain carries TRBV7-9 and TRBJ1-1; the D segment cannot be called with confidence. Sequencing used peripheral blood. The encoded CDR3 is CASSRERTEAFF. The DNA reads TGTGCCAGCAGCCGGGAGAGGACTGAAGCTTTCTTT. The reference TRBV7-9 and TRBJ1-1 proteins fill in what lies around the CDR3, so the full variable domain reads DTGVSQNPRHKITKRGQNVTFRCDPISEHNRLYWYRQTLGQGPEFLTYFQNEAQLEKSRLLSDRFSAERPKGSFSTLEIQRTEQGDSAMYLCASSRERTEAFFGQGTRLTVV.